Included here is one TCR beta chain sequence, with context. TCRdb's copy holds only in-frame clones and misses some; the assay was immunoSEQ multiplex PCR. This sample has tens of thousands of clones, with over 85% found just once. This entry comes from a study of control samples from healthy donors and cancer patients. Between the trimmed V and J ends, which lost 1 base and 0 bases, there was a span of 9 bases. Germline CDR1 is SGHTA and CDR2 is FQGTGA. The CDR3 is 16 amino acids. The clonotype originates from a middle-aged man with colorectal cancer. Sequencing was carried out using PBMCs. The J gene is TRBJ2-2, the V gene TRBV7-3, with D unclear. This chain's CDR3 is CASSLRATTNTGELFF. CDR3 coding DNA: TGTGCCAGCAGCTTAAGGGCTACCACGAACACCGGGGAGCTGTTTTTT.